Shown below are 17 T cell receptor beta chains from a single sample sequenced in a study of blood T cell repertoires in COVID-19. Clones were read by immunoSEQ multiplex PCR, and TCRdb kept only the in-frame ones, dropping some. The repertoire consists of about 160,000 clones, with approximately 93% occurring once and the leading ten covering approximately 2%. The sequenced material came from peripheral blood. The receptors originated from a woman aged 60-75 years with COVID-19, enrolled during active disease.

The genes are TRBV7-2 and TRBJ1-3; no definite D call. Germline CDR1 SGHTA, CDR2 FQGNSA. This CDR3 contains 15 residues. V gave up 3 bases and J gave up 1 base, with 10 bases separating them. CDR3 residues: CASSFRRGSGNTIYF. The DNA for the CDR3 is TGTGCCAGCAGCTTCCGCAGAGGATCTGGAAACACCATATATTTT.

DNA of the CDR3: TGTGCCAGCTCACCCCAAGGAGGCTCCTATAATTCACCCCTCCACTTT. Translated: CASSPQGGSYNSPLHF. The rearrangement uses TRBV18 and TRBJ1-6; no clear D. V lost 3 bases and J lost 0, with 9 bases in between. Germline values: CDR1 KGHSH, CDR2 LQKENI. The CDR3 has 16 residues.

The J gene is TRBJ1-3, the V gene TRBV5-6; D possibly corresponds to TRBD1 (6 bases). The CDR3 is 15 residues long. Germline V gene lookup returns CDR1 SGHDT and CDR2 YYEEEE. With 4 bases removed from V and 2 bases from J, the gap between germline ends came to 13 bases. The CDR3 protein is CASSPYTGTGNTIYF. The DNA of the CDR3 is TGTGCCAGCAGCCCTTACACAGGGACTGGAAACACCATATATTTT.

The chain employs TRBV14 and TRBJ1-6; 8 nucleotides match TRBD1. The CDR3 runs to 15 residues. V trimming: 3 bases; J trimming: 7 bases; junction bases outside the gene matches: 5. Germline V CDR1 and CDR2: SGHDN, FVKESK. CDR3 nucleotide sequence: TGTGCCAGCAGCCACCCGACAGGGGCCAATTCACCCCTCCACTTT. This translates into CASSHPTGANSPLHF.

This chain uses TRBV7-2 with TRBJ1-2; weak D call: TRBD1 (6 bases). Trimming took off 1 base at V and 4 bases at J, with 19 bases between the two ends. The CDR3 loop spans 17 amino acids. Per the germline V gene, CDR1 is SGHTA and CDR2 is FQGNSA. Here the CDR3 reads CASSLGGYRAVIYGYTF. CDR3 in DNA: TGTGCCAGCAGCTTAGGGGGTTACAGGGCCGTGATCTATGGCTACACCTTC.

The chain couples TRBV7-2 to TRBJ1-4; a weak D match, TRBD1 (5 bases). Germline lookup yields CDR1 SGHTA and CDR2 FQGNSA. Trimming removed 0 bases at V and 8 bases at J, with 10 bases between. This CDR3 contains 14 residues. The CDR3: CASSLAGVKEKLFF. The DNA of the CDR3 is TGTGCCAGCAGCTTAGCAGGGGTAAAAGAAAAACTGTTTTTT.

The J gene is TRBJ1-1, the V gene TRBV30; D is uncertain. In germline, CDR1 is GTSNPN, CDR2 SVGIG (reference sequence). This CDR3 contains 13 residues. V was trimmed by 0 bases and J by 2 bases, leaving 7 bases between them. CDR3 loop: CAWSVSPNTEAFF. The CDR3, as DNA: TGTGCCTGGAGTGTATCTCCCAACACTGAAGCTTTCTTT. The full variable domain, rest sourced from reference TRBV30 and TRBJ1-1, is SQTIHQWPATLVQPVGSPLSLECTVEGTSNPNLYWYRQAAGRGLQLLFYSVGIGQISSEVPQNLSASRPQDRQFILSSKKLLLSDSGFYLCAWSVSPNTEAFFGQGTRLTVV.

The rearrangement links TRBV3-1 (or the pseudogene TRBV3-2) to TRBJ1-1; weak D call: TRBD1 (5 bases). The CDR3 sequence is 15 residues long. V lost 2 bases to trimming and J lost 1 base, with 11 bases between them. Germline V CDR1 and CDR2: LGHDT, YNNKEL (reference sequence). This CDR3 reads CASSQPRTTNTEAFF. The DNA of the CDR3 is TGTGCCAGCAGCCAACCAAGGACAACGAACACTGAAGCTTTCTTT.

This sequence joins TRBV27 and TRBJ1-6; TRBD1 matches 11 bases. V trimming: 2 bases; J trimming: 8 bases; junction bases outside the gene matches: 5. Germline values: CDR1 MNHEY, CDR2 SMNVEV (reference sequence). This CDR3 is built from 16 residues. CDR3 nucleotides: TGTGCCAGCAGTTTAGGGGACAGGGGGTTCGATTCACCCCTCCACTTT. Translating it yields CASSLGDRGFDSPLHF.

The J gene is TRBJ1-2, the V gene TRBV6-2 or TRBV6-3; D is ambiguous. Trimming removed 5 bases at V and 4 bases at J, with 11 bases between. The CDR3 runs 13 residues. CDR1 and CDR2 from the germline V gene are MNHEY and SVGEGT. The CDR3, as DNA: TGTGCCAGCAGTCTCCCAGGTATCTATGGCTACACCTTC. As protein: CASSLPGIYGYTF.

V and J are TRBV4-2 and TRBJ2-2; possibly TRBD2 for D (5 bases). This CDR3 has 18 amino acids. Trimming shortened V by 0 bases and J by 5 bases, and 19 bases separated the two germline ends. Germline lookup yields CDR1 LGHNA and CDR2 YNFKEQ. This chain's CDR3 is CASSQESVLGRGTGELFF. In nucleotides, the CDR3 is TGTGCCAGCAGCCAAGAAAGTGTACTAGGACGGGGAACCGGGGAGCTGTTTTTT.

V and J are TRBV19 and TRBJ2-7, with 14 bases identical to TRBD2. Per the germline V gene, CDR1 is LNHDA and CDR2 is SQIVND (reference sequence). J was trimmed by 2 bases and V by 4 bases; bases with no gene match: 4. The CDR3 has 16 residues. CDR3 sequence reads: CASSNGLAGGPYEQYF. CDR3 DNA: TGTGCCAGTAGTAACGGACTAGCGGGGGGCCCCTACGAGCAGTACTTC.

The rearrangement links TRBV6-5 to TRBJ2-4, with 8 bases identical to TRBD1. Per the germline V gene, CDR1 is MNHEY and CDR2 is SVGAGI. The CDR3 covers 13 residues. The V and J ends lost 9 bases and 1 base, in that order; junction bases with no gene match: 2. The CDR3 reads CARRDRAKNIQYF. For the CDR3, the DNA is TGTGCCAGGCGGGACAGGGCCAAAAACATTCAGTACTTC.

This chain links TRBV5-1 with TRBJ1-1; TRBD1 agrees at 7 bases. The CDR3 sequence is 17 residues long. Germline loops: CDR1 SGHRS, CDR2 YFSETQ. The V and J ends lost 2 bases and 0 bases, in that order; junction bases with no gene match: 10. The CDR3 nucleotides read TGCGCCAGCAGCTTCGAAGGGGGCGGCCGGATGAACACTGAAGCTTTCTTT. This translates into CASSFEGGGRMNTEAFF.

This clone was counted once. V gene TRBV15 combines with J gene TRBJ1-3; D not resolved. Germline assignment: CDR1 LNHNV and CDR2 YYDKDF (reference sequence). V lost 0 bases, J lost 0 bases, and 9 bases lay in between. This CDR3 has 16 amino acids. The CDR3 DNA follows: TGTGCCACCAGCAGAGATAGACACCGCTCTGGAAACACCATATATTTT. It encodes CATSRDRHRSGNTIYF.

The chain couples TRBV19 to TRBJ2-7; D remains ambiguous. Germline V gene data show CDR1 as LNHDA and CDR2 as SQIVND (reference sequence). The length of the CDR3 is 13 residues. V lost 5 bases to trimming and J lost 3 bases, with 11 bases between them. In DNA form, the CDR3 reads TGTGCCAGTAGTCCTGAACCCTACTACGAGCAGTACTTC. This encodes CASSPEPYYEQYF.

The CDR3 nucleotides are TGTGCCAGCAGCCCAGGGAGCAGGGGGCTTCGTCAGCCCCAGCATTTT. It is translated as CASSPGSRGLRQPQHF. The genes are TRBV4-2 and TRBJ1-5, with 8 nucleotides matching TRBD1. This CDR3 spans 16 amino acids. Germline trimming cut 4 bases from V and 6 bases from J; bases unmatched to any gene: 11. Germline values: CDR1 LGHNA, CDR2 YNFKEQ.